The entry that follows covers one TCR beta chain sequence. Method: immunoSEQ multiplex PCR; TCRdb's copy keeps in-frame clones and lacks some. Here the sample spans tens of thousands of clones, 60% to 85% being singletons. The data were obtained in a study of blood T cell repertoires in COVID-19. Germline CDR1 MNHNY, CDR2 SVGAGI (reference sequence). With 6 bases removed from V and 2 bases from J, the gap between germline ends came to 17 bases. The CDR3 consists of 16 residues. Sequencing was performed on peripheral blood. This TCR came from a human donor in a cohort sampled during active COVID-19. V usage is TRBV6-6 and J usage is TRBJ2-1; tentatively, D is TRBD1 (5 bases). CDR3 sequence reads: CASSQLTGSTYNEQFF. CDR3 nucleotides: TGTGCCAGCAGCCAACTCACAGGTAGCACCTACAATGAGCAGTTCTTC.